The 7 T cell receptor beta chains listed next were all sequenced from one sample in a study of technical replicates of blood from a few donors (dated by TCRdb to 2016 to 2017). Receptor amplification or capture employed the immunoSEQ multiplex PCR assay. Not all clones reach the TCRdb copy of this immuneACCESS table, which keeps in-frame sequences only. Checked studies attribute under half of the gap to unresolved V genes and leave the rest unexplained. The sample table shows about 59,000 clones, and 93% are seen once. The ten largest clones represent approximately 3.9% of the sample. What was sequenced was PBMCs. The origin of the receptors is a human donor in good health. Some clones in this sample may be carry-over from other donors' samples.

The V and J genes are TRBV6-5 and TRBJ1-6; weak D call: TRBD1 (6 bases). The V end lost 5 bases, the J end lost 8 bases, and 16 bases lay between the germline ends. The CDR3 totals 15 residues. Per germline, CDR1 MNHEY and CDR2 SVGAGI. CDR3 bases: TGTGCCAGCAGTCGGGACATTCTTGGGGATTCACCCCTCCACTTT. It specifies CASSRDILGDSPLHF.

This chain uses TRBV9 with TRBJ1-1, with D possibly TRBD1 on 5 matching bases. The V gene lost 0 bases and the J gene lost 4 bases, with 10 bases spanning the gap. The CDR3 totals 14 residues. Germline V gene sequence: CDR1 SGDLS, CDR2 YYNGEE. The CDR3 spells CASSVVGEVTEAFF. The CDR3 region has the DNA TGTGCCAGCAGCGTAGTAGGGGAGGTCACTGAAGCTTTCTTT.

To note about this clone: One end of the junction varies from germline; a read error may be responsible. This CDR3 reads CAGRTGRYYGYTF. DNA for the CDR3: TGTGCCGGCAGGACAGGGAGGTACTATGGCTACACCTTC. The gene calls are TRBV7-6 and TRBJ1-2; 8 bases are a match to TRBD1. CDR1 and CDR2 from the germline V gene are SGHVS and FNYEAQ. There are 13 residues in the CDR3.

This rearrangement joins TRBV9 to TRBJ2-7; 9 nucleotides align to TRBD2. This CDR3 contains 15 residues. V lost 4 bases to trimming and J lost 2 bases; unmatched junction nucleotides: 7. Germline-derived CDR1 and CDR2 are SGDLS and YYNGEE. The CDR3 bases are TGTGCCAGCAGCCCGGGACTAGCCTCAGCCTACGAGCAGTACTTC. It codes for CASSPGLASAYEQYF.

The chain couples TRBV6-9 to TRBJ2-3, with TRBD1 matching over 8 bases. V trimming: 3 bases; J trimming: 3 bases; junction bases outside the gene matches: 5. The germline CDR1 and CDR2 sequences are MNHGY and SVAAGI. CDR3 size: 15 residues. CDR3: CASSYRTGTTDTQYF. As DNA, the CDR3 is TGTGCCAGCAGTTACCGGACAGGGACGACAGATACGCAGTATTTT.

By share of the sample, this clone is medium-sized. The genes are TRBV7-9 and TRBJ1-6, with D uncertain. This CDR3 has 15 amino acids. The ends were cut back, 5 bases at V and 3 bases at J, with 11 bases in the middle. Germline CDR1 reads SEHNR; CDR2 reads FQNEAQ (reference sequence). The CDR3 coding sequence is TGTGCCAGCAGCATGTACAGATACTATAATTCACCCCTCCACTTT. Its translation: CASSMYRYYNSPLHF.

The chain joins TRBV5-5 to TRBJ2-1, with TRBD2 matching 9 bases. Per the germline V gene, CDR1 is SGHKS and CDR2 is YYEKEE (reference sequence). V gave up 1 base and J gave up 7 bases; unmatched junction bases: 12. The CDR3 length is 17 residues. The CDR3 sequence: CASSLIGGGALWNEQFF. For the CDR3, the DNA is TGTGCCAGCAGCTTGATAGGCGGGGGGGCGTTGTGGAATGAGCAGTTCTTC.